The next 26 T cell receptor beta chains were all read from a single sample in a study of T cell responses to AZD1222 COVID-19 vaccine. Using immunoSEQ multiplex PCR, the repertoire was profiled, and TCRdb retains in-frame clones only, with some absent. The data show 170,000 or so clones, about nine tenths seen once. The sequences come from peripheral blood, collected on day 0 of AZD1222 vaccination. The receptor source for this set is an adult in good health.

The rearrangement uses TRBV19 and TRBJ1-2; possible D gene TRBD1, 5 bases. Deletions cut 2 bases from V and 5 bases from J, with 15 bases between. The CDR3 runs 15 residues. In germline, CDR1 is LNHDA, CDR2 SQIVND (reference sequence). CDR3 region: CASSILAGKGYGYTF. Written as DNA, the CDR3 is TGTGCCAGTAGTATATTGGCAGGGAAGGGGTATGGCTACACCTTC. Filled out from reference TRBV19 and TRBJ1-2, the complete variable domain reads DGGITQSPKYLFRKEGQNVTLSCEQNLNHDAMYWYRQDPGQGLRLIYYSQIVNDFQKGDIAEGYSVSREKKESFPLTVTSAQKNPTAFYLCASSILAGKGYGYTFGSGTRLTVV.

CDR3 loop: CASSQPGRERRETQYF. In DNA form, the CDR3 reads TGCGCCAGCAGCCAGCCGGGGCGGGAGCGACGAGAGACCCAGTACTTC. The rearrangement joins TRBV4-1 to TRBJ2-5; 7 positions match TRBD2. The ends lost 3 bases at V and 4 bases at J; junction bases unmatched: 11. From germline, CDR1 is MGHRA and CDR2 YSYEKL. This CDR3 comprises 16 residues.

CDR3 loop: CASSFTSGPLEQYF. For the CDR3, the DNA is TGCGCCAGCAGCTTCACTAGCGGGCCCCTCGAGCAGTACTTC. This chain links TRBV5-1 with TRBJ2-7; 9 nucleotides match TRBD2. Germline CDR1 is SGHRS and CDR2 is YFSETQ. Unmatched junction bases numbered 6, after V lost 2 bases and J lost 6 bases. The CDR3 extends over 14 amino acids.

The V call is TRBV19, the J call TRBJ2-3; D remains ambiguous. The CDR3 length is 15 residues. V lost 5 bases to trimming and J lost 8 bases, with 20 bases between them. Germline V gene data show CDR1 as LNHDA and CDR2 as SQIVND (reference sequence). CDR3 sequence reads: CASSDRALRRVTQYF. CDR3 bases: TGTGCCAGTAGTGACCGGGCCCTTAGACGGGTTACGCAGTATTTT.

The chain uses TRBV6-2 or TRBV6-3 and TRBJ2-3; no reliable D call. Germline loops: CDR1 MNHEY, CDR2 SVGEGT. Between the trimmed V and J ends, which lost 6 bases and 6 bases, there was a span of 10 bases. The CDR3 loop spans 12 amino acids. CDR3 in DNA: TGTGCCAGCAGCAAGCGACCGGATACGCAGTATTTT. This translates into CASSKRPDTQYF.

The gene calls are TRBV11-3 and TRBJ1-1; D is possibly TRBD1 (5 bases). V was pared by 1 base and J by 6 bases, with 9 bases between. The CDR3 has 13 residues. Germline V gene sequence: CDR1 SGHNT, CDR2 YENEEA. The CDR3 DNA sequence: TGTGCCAGCAGCTTAGGGGGGGAGTCTGAAGCTTTCTTT. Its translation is CASSLGGESEAFF.

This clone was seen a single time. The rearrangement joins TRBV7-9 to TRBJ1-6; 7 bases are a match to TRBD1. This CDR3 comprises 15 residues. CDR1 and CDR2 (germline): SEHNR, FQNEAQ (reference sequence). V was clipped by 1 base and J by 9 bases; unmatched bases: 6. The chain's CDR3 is CASSLVGQAASPLHF. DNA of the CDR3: TGTGCCAGCAGCTTAGTTGGACAGGCGGCTTCACCCCTCCACTTT. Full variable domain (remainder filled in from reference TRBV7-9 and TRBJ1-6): DTGVSQNPRHKITKRGQNVTFRCDPISEHNRLYWYRQTLGQGPEFLTYFQNEAQLEKSRLLSDRFSAERPKGSFSTLEIQRTEQGDSAMYLCASSLVGQAASPLHFGNGTRLTVT.

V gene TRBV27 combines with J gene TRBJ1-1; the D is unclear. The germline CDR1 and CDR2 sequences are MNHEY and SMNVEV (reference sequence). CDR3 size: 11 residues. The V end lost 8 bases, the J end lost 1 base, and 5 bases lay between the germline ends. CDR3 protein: CASWTNTEAFF. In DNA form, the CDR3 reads TGTGCCAGCTGGACGAACACTGAAGCTTTCTTT.

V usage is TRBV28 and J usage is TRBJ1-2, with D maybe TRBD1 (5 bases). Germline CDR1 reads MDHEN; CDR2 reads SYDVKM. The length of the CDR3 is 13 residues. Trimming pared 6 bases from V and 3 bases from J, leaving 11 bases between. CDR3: CASSPWGDYGYTF. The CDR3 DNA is TGTGCCAGCAGCCCTTGGGGGGACTATGGCTACACCTTC.

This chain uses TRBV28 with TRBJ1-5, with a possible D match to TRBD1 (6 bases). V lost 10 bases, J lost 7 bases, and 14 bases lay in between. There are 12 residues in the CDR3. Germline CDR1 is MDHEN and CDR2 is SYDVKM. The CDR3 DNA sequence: TGTGCCATCAGGGGTCGGGGACAGCCCCAGCATTTT. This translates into CAIRGRGQPQHF.

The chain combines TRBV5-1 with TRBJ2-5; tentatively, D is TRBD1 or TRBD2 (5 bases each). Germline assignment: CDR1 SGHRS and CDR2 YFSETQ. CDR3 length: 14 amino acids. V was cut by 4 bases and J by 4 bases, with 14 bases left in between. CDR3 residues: CASSLGEIGETQYF. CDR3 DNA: TGCGCCAGCAGCCTAGGGGAGATCGGAGAGACCCAGTACTTC.

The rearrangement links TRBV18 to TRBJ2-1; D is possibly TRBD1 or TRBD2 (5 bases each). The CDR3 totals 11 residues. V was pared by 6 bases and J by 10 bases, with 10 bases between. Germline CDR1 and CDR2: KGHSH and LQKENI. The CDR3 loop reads CASSHGAEQFF. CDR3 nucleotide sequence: TGTGCCAGCTCTCACGGGGCCGAGCAGTTCTTC.

CDR3 region: CASSSGQPSSYEQYF. As DNA, the CDR3 is TGTGCCAGTAGTTCCGGACAGCCCAGCTCCTACGAGCAGTACTTC. V gene TRBV19 combines with J gene TRBJ2-7; TRBD1 is a possible D gene (6 bases). Between the trimmed V and J ends, which lost 5 bases and 0 bases, there was a span of 14 bases. The CDR3 runs 15 residues. Germline V gene sequence: CDR1 LNHDA, CDR2 SQIVND (reference sequence).

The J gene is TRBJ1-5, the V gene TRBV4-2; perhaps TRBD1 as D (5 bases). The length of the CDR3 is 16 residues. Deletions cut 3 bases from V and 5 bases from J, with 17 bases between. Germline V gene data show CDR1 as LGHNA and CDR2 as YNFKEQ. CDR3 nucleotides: TGTGCCAGCAGCCACCCGAACAGGTTTTGTGATCAGCCCCAGCATTTT. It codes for CASSHPNRFCDQPQHF.

CDR3 in DNA: TGCGCCAGCAGCCTGTTGTGGGATTACAATGAGCAGTTCTTC. Translated, it gives CASSLLWDYNEQFF. The V and J genes are TRBV5-1 and TRBJ2-1; unclear D gene. Germline V gene data show CDR1 as SGHRS and CDR2 as YFSETQ. V lost 4 bases and J lost 4, with 12 bases in between. The CDR3 is 14 amino acids.

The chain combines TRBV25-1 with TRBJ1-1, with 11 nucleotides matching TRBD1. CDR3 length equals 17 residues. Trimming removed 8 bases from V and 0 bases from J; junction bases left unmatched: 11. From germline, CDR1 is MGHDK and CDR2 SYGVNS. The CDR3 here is CASFGWDRGKVNTEAFF. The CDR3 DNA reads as TGTGCCAGCTTCGGGTGGGACAGGGGGAAAGTGAACACTGAAGCTTTCTTT.

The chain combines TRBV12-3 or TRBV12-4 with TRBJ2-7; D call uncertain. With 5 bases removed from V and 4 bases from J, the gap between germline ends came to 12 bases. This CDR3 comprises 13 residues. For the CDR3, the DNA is TGTGCCAGCAGTGGCCGGGCCCCATACGAGCAGTACTTC. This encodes CASSGRAPYEQYF.

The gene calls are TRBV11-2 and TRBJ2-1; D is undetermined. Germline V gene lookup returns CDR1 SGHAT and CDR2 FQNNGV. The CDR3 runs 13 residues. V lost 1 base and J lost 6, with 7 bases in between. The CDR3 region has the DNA TGTGCCAGCAGCTTAGCGTTCCTCAATGAGCAGTTCTTC. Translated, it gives CASSLAFLNEQFF.

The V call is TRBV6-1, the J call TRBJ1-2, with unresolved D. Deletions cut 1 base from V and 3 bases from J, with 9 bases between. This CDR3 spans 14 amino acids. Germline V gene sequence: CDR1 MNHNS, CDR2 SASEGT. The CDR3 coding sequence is TGTGCCAGCAGTGAAGGGCAGGCTGACTATGGCTACACCTTC. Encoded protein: CASSEGQADYGYTF.

In DNA form, the CDR3 reads TGTGCCAGCAGCTTTGGCATTAGCTCCTACGAGCAGTACTTC. Its translation is CASSFGISSYEQYF. This chain uses TRBV5-4 with TRBJ2-7; D remains ambiguous. The CDR3 consists of 14 residues. Trimming stripped 2 bases from V and 0 bases from J, with 9 bases between. The germline V gene encodes CDR1 SGHNT and CDR2 YYREEE (reference sequence).

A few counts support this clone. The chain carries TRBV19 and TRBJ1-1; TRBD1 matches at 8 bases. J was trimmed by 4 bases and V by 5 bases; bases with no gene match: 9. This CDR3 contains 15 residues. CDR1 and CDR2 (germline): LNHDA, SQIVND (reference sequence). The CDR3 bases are TGTGCCAGTAGTGACCCCAGGGGGACAGGCACTGAAGCTTTCTTT. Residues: CASSDPRGTGTEAFF.

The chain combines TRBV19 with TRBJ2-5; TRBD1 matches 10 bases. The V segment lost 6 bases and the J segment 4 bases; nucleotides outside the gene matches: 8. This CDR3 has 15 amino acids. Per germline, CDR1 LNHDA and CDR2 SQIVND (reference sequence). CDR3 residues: CASSTDRGRGETQYF. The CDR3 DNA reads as TGTGCCAGTAGCACCGACAGGGGGCGTGGAGAGACCCAGTACTTC.

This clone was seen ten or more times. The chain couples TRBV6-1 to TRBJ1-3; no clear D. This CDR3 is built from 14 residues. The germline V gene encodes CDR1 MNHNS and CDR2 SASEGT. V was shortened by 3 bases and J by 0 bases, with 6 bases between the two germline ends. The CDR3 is CASSDGVSGNTIYF. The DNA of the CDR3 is TGTGCCAGCAGTGATGGCGTCTCTGGAAACACCATATATTTT.

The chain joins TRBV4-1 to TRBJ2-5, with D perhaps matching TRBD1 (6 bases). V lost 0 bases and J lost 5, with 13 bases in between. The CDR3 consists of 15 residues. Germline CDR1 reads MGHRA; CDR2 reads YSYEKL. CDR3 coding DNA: TGCGCCAGCAGCCAAGATCCCGGACAGAGGGAGACCCAGTACTTC. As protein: CASSQDPGQRETQYF.

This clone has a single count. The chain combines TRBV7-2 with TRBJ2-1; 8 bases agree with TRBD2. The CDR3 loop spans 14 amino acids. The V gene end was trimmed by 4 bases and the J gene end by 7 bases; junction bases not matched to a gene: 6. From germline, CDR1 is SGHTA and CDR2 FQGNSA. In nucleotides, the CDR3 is TGTGCCAGCAGCTCAGCGGGAGTAGGGAATGAGCAGTTCTTC. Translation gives CASSSAGVGNEQFF.

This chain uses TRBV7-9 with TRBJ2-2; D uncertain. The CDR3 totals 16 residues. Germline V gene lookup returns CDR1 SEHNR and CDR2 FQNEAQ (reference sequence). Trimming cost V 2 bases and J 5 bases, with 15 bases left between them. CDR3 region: CASSLNLGPVTGELFF. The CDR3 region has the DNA TGTGCCAGCAGCTTAAACCTCGGCCCAGTAACCGGGGAGCTGTTTTTT.